Below, 18 T cell receptor beta chains from the same sample are listed, as sequenced in a study of PD-1 blockade in classical Hodgkin lymphoma. With no exception, relapse followed autologous stem cell transplantation in all patients, and brentuximab vedotin exposure varied. Thawed PBMCs were the source of CD4+ T cells, purified by magnetic negative selection. Only in-frame clones appear in the TCRdb table, and some are missing; sequencing was by immunoSEQ multiplex PCR. The sample contains 30,000 to 40,000 clones, approximately 92% of which appear only once. Material: CD4+ T cells from blood, obtained at baseline. These receptors all stem from a human donor with classical Hodgkin lymphoma.

The chain uses TRBV25-1 and TRBJ1-2; no clear D. The CDR3 length is 14 residues. Germline lookup yields CDR1 MGHDK and CDR2 SYGVNS. The ends were cut back, 2 bases at V and 2 bases at J, with 9 bases in the middle. The DNA of the CDR3 is TGTGCCAGCAGTGAAACGGGTAGGAACTATGGCTACACCTTC. Translation: CASSETGRNYGYTF.

The V and J genes are TRBV7-6 and TRBJ2-4; 12 bases agree with TRBD2. The J segment lost 0 bases and the V segment lost 2 bases, leaving 5 bases of the junction unmatched. The germline CDR1 and CDR2 sequences are SGHVS and FNYEAQ. The CDR3 is made up of 18 amino acids. The CDR3 DNA is TGTGCCAGCAGCTTAACACTAGCGGGAGGCTCAGCCAAAAACATTCAGTACTTC. Protein sequence: CASSLTLAGGSAKNIQYF.

The J gene is TRBJ1-3, the V gene TRBV4-2, with no clear D. Germline CDR1 LGHNA, CDR2 YNFKEQ. The CDR3 runs to 15 residues. V lost 1 base and J 0 bases, leaving 7 bases between the germline ends. The CDR3: CASSQVGLSGNTIYF. The CDR3 nucleotides are TGTGCCAGCAGCCAAGTCGGACTCTCTGGAAACACCATATATTTT.

The CDR3, as DNA: TGCGCCAGCAGCCAAGACCTTCCGGTTAGCACAGATACGCAGTATTTT. This gives the protein CASSQDLPVSTDTQYF. The V call is TRBV4-1, the J call TRBJ2-3; D not resolved. The CDR3 spans 16 residues. Germline V lookup: CDR1 MGHRA, CDR2 YSYEKL. The V gene lost 0 bases and the J gene lost 0 bases, with 10 bases spanning the gap.

V gene TRBV7-9 combines with J gene TRBJ1-5, with D possibly being TRBD1 (6 bases). V shed 5 bases and J shed 1 base, with 9 bases lying between them. The CDR3 runs to 14 residues. The germline V gene encodes CDR1 SEHNR and CDR2 FQNEAQ (reference sequence). The CDR3 is CASSLDRSNQPQHF. The CDR3 DNA sequence: TGTGCCAGCAGCCTCGACAGGAGCAATCAGCCCCAGCATTTT. Complete variable domain (other parts from reference TRBV7-9 and TRBJ1-5): DTGVSQNPRHKITKRGQNVTFRCDPISEHNRLYWYRQTLGQGPEFLTYFQNEAQLEKSRLLSDRFSAERPKGSFSTLEIQRTEQGDSAMYLCASSLDRSNQPQHFGDGTRLSIL.

The V call is TRBV2, the J call TRBJ1-2, with D maybe TRBD1 (5 bases). Germline-derived CDR1 and CDR2 are SNHLY and FYNNEI. Trimming left V 5 bases short and J 9 bases short, with 10 bases between. This CDR3 is 11 amino acids long. CDR3 in amino acids: CASSRTTRYTF. In DNA, the CDR3 is TGTGCCAGCAGTAGGACAACGCGCTACACCTTC.

The chain couples TRBV11-2 to TRBJ2-1, with D hard to call. CDR3 length: 14 residues. The germline CDR1 and CDR2 sequences are SGHAT and FQNNGV. With 3 bases removed from V and 4 bases from J, the gap between germline ends came to 10 bases. The CDR3 region is CASSFPGRYNEQFF. The CDR3 DNA reads TGTGCCAGCAGCTTCCCCGGAAGGTACAATGAGCAGTTCTTC.

This CDR3 is CASSPGGVHTIYF. In nucleotides, the CDR3 is TGCGCCAGCAGCCCGGGTGGTGTACACACCATATATTTT. This chain links TRBV5-1 with TRBJ1-3; D call uncertain. This CDR3 has 13 residues. Germline CDR1 SGHRS, CDR2 YFSETQ. The V and J ends lost 4 bases and 8 bases respectively, with 13 bases between them.

The chain carries TRBV6-5 and TRBJ1-1; tentative D call: TRBD1 (5 bases). Germline loops: CDR1 MNHEY, CDR2 SVGAGI. The CDR3 runs 13 residues. V was cut by 3 bases and J by 2 bases, with 7 bases left in between. DNA for the CDR3: TGTGCCAGCAGTTATGACAGCAACACTGAAGCTTTCTTT. Its protein is CASSYDSNTEAFF.

This clone was seen just once. This sequence joins TRBV2 and TRBJ2-7, with 11 bases identical to TRBD2. Losses at the gene ends were 6 bases for V and 0 bases for J; bases not matched to a gene: 4. This CDR3 has 15 residues. Looked up from germline, CDR1 is SNHLY and CDR2 is FYNNEI. Here the CDR3 DNA reads TGTGCCAGCAGGGGGACTAGCGGAAGCTCCTACGAGCAGTACTTC. It is translated as CASRGTSGSSYEQYF.

This clone was seen only a few times. J is TRBJ1-1 and V is TRBV5-1, with D hard to call. Trimming took 0 bases from V and 4 from J, leaving 10 bases between them. The germline V gene encodes CDR1 SGHRS and CDR2 YFSETQ. CDR3 length equals 14 residues. CDR3 coding DNA: TGCGCCAGCAGCTTGGCCTTGGCCAGCACTGAAGCTTTCTTT. Encoded protein: CASSLALASTEAFF.

The V and J genes are TRBV6-5 and TRBJ1-1; D possibly corresponds to TRBD1 (5 bases). Germline CDR1 and CDR2: MNHEY and SVGAGI. The CDR3 covers 15 residues. V dropped 3 bases and J dropped 4 bases, with 15 bases sitting between them. CDR3 region: CASSYRQGGGTEAFF. CDR3 bases: TGTGCCAGCAGTTATAGGCAGGGCGGGGGCACTGAAGCTTTCTTT.

The chain carries TRBV15 and TRBJ1-2; a possible D gene is TRBD1 (5 bases). Trimming cost V 0 bases and J 4 bases, with 15 bases left between them. CDR1 LNHNV and CDR2 YYDKDF come from the germline V gene (reference sequence). The CDR3 consists of 16 residues. The CDR3 DNA reads TGTGCCACCAGCAGAGATTGGGACGGTACAACCTATGGCTACACCTTC. Translating gives CATSRDWDGTTYGYTF.

This clone was found a few times. The rearrangement links TRBV5-3 to TRBJ1-1, with D hard to call. TRBV5-3 is an ORF; its function is uncertain. The CDR3 spans 10 residues. The V end lost 8 bases, the J end lost 4 bases, and 6 bases lay between the germline ends. As DNA, the CDR3 is TGTGCCAGCCCCGCCACTGAAGCTTTCTTT. Encoded protein: CASPATEAFF.

The chain recombines TRBV30 with TRBJ2-2; 11 bases map to TRBD2. This CDR3 spans 17 amino acids. V was pared by 4 bases and J by 0 bases, with 7 bases of the junction left unmatched. Germline CDR1 reads GTSNPN; CDR2 reads SVGIG (reference sequence). The CDR3 is CAWTPPGLAANTGELFF. As DNA, the CDR3 is TGTGCCTGGACCCCTCCGGGACTAGCGGCGAACACCGGGGAGCTGTTTTTT. Variable domain in full (rest from reference TRBV30 and TRBJ2-2): SQTIHQWPATLVQPVGSPLSLECTVEGTSNPNLYWYRQAAGRGLQLLFYSVGIGQISSEVPQNLSASRPQDRQFILSSKKLLLSDSGFYLCAWTPPGLAANTGELFFGEGSRLTVL.

The CDR3 here is CASSPLGVGEQYF. CDR3 DNA sequence: TGCGCCAGCAGCCCCCTAGGTGTGGGCGAGCAGTACTTC. This rearrangement joins TRBV5-1 to TRBJ2-7; D not resolved. Germline assignment: CDR1 SGHRS and CDR2 YFSETQ. CDR3 length: 13 residues. The V and J ends lost 4 bases and 6 bases respectively, with 14 bases between them.

The V and J genes are TRBV4-1 and TRBJ2-7; TRBD1 matches 9 bases. Germline assignment: CDR1 MGHRA and CDR2 YSYEKL. V lost 4 bases, J lost 4 bases, and 8 bases stayed unmatched. There are 15 residues in the CDR3. The CDR3 sequence: CASSLDRQGVYEQYF. CDR3 nucleotides: TGCGCCAGCAGCCTAGACCGACAGGGGGTTTACGAGCAGTACTTC.

The V gene is TRBV28, the J gene TRBJ2-2; no reliable D call. V gave up 8 bases and J gave up 4 bases, with 20 bases separating them. Per germline, CDR1 MDHEN and CDR2 SYDVKM. This CDR3 contains 16 residues. DNA for the CDR3: TGTGCCAGCCTGAGAACGGGTTTCCTTACCACCGGGGAGCTGTTTTTT. It codes for CASLRTGFLTTGELFF.